The rows below give T cell receptor beta chains drawn from one sample of a study of regulatory T cells in long-lasting Graves disease. TCRdb reprocessed the multiplex PCR reads via MiXCR and lists one record per CDR3 protein. Among almost 350,000 distinct CDR3 sequences listed, roughly a fifth were seen once. The material sequenced was peripheral blood mononuclear cells (PBMCs), taken when the disease was refractory, from a patient treated with antithyroid drugs. These receptors came from a female donor with Graves disease. The CDR3 runs from the conserved cysteine through the conserved F or W.

CDR3: CASSSTGPSELFF; V: TRBV6-5; J: TRBJ1-4
CDR3: CATSRASGSPRGYEQYF; V: TRBV15; J: TRBJ2-7
CDR3: CASSLEAGNYGYTF; V: TRBV5-4; J: TRBJ1-2
CDR3: CASSINRNPYEQYF; V: TRBV19; J: TRBJ2-7
CDR3: CASLGGRALYEQYF; V: TRBV12-3/TRBV12-4; J: TRBJ2-7
CDR3: CASSSGLRGYTF; V: TRBV28; J: TRBJ1-2
CDR3: CASKGRYTEAFF; V: TRBV6-2/TRBV6-3; J: TRBJ1-1
CDR3: CASSQVPGRNEDEKLFF; V: TRBV4-1; J: TRBJ1-4
CDR3: CASSLEYRESGQPQHF; V: TRBV5-1; J: TRBJ1-5
CDR3: CASSPPHIRNTEAFF; V: TRBV18; J: TRBJ1-1
CDR3: CASSISPTWRELETQYF; V: TRBV19; J: TRBJ2-5
CDR3: CASSPPGVNEQFF; V: TRBV18; J: TRBJ2-1
CDR3: CASRRRGTVGNNEKLFF; V: TRBV3-1; J: TRBJ1-4
CDR3: CASSLGVSYGQETQYF; V: TRBV5-5; J: TRBJ2-5
CDR3: CASSQSPGTNSYEQYF; V: TRBV4-1; J: TRBJ2-7
CDR3: CSADRDGEQYF; V: TRBV29-1; J: TRBJ2-7
CDR3: CATSDSTELANYGYTF; V: TRBV24-1; J: TRBJ1-2
CDR3: CASSQGRGGTNEKLFF; V: TRBV4-1; J: TRBJ1-4
CDR3: CASSFRTGSNTGELFF; V: TRBV5-1; J: TRBJ2-2
CDR3: CASSYSDLNTEAFF; V: TRBV6-5; J: TRBJ1-1
CDR3: CASRLERMLRNQPQHF; V: TRBV2; J: TRBJ1-5
CDR3: CATTQGVSGNTIYF; V: TRBV10-3; J: TRBJ1-3
CDR3: CASSLVQGARTEAFF; V: TRBV11-2; J: TRBJ1-1
CDR3: CASSYRGQGTEAFF; V: TRBV6-2/TRBV6-3; J: TRBJ1-1
CDR3: CASGRRSSYEQYF; V: TRBV12-3/TRBV12-4; J: TRBJ2-7